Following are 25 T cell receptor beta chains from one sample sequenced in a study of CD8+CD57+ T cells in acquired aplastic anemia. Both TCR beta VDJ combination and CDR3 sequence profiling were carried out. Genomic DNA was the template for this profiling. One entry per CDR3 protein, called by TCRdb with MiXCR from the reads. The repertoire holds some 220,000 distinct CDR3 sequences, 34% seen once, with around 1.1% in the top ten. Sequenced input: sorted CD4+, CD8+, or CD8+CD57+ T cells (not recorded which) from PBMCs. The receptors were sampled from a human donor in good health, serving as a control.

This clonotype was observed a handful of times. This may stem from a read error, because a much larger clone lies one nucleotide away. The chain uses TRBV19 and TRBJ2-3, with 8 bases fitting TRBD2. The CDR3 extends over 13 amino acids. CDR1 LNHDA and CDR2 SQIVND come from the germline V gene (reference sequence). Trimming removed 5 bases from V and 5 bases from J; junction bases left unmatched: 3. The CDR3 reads CASSSAGVDTQYF. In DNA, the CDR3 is TGTGCCAGTAGTTCAGCGGGGGTAGATACGCAGTATTTT.

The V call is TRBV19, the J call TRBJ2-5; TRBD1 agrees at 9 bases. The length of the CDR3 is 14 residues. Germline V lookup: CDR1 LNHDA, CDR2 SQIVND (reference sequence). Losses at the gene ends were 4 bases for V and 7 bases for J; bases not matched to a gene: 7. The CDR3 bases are TGTGCCAGTAGTAAGGTGGGACAGGGAGCGACCCAGTACTTC. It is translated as CASSKVGQGATQYF.

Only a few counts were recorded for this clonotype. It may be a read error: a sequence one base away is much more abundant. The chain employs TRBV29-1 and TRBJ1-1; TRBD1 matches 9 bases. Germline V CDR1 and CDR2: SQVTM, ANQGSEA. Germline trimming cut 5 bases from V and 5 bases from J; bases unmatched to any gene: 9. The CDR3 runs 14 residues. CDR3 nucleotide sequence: TGCAGCGTTTCGGCGACAGGGGGGGGAACTGAAGCTTTCTTT. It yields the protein CSVSATGGGTEAFF.

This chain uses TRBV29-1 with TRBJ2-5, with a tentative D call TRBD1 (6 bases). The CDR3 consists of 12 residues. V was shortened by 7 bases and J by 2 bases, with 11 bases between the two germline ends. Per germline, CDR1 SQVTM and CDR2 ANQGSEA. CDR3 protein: CSAGDQQETQYF. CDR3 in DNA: TGCAGCGCAGGGGACCAGCAAGAGACCCAGTACTTC.

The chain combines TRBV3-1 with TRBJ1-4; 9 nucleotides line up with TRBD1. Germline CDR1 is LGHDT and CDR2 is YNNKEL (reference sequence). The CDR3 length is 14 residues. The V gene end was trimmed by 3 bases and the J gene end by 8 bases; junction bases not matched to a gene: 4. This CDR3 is CASSQGQGGEKLFF. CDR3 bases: TGTGCCAGCAGCCAGGGACAGGGAGGGGAAAAACTGTTTTTT.

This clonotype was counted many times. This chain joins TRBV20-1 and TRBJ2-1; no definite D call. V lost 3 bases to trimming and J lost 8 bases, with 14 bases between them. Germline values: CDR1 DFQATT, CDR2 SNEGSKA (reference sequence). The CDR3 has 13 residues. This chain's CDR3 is CSARGPARDEQFF. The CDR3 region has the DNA TGCAGTGCTAGGGGCCCCGCTCGGGATGAGCAGTTCTTC.

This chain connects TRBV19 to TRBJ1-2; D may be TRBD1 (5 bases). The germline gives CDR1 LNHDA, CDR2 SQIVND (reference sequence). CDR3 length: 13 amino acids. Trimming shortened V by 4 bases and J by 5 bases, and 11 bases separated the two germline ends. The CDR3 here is CASSTGLAYGYTF. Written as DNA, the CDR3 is TGTGCCAGTAGTACGGGACTAGCGTATGGCTACACCTTC.

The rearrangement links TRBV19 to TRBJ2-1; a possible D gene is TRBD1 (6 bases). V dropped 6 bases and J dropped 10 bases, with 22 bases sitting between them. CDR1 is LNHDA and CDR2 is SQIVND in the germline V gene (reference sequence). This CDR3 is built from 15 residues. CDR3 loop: CASSKERGRDYEQFF. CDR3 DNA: TGTGCCAGTAGCAAGGAGAGGGGGAGAGACTACGAGCAGTTCTTC.

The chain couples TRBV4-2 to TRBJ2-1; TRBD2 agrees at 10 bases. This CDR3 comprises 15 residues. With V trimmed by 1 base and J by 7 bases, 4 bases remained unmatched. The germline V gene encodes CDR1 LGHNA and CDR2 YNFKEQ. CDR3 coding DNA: TGTGCCAGCAGCCAAGTAGCGGGAGGTCGGAATGAGCAGTTCTTC. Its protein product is CASSQVAGGRNEQFF.

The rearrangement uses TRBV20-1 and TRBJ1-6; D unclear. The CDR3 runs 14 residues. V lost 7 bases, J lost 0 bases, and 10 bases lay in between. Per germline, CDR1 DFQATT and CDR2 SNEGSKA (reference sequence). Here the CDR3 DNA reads TGCAGTGTCCGGGGAAGCTCCTATAATTCACCCCTCCACTTT. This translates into CSVRGSSYNSPLHF.

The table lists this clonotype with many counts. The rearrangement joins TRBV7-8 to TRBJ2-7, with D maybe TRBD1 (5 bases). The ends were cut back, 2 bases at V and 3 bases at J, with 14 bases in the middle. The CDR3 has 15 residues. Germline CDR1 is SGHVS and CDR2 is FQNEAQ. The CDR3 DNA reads TGTGCCAGCAGCTTAAGGCCAGGGAAGATCTACGAGCAGTACTTC. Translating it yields CASSLRPGKIYEQYF.

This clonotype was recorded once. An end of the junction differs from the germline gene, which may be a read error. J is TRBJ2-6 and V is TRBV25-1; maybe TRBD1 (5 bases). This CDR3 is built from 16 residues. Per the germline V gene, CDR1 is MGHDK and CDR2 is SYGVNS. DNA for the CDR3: TGTGCCAGCAGCCCAGGGATGGGAACTGGGGCCAGCGTCCTGACTTTC. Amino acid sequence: CASSPGMGTGASVLTF.

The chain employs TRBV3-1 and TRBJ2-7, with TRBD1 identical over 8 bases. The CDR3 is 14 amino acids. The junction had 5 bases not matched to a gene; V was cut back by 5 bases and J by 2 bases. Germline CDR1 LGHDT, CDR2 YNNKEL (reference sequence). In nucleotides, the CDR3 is TGTGCCAGCAGCTGGACAGGGAGTACCTACGAGCAGTACTTC. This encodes CASSWTGSTYEQYF.

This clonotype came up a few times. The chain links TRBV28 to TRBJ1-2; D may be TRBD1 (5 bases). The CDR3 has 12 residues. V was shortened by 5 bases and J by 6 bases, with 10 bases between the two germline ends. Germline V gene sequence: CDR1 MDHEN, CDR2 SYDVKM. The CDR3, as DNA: TGTGCCAGCAGTACCGGGACGGATGGCTACACCTTC. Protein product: CASSTGTDGYTF.

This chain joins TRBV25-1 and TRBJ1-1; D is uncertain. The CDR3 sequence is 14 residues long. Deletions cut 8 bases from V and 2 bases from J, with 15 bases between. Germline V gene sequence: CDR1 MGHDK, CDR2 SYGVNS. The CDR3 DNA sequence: TGTGCCAGCTCACTCGTGACTGCTAACACTGAAGCTTTCTTT. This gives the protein CASSLVTANTEAFF.

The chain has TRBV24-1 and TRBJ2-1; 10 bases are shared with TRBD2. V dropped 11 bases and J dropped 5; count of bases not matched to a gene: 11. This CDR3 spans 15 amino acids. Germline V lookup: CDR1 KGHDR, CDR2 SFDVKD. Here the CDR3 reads CASSQRLAGDNEQFF. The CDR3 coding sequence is TGTGCCAGCAGCCAGAGGCTAGCGGGAGACAATGAGCAGTTCTTC.

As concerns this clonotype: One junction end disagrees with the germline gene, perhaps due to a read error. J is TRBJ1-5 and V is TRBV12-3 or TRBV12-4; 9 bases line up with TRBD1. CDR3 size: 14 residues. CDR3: CASSKDRGGPSAGF. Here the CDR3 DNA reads TGTGCCAGCAGTAAGGACAGGGGAGGTCCTTCGGCGGGATTT.

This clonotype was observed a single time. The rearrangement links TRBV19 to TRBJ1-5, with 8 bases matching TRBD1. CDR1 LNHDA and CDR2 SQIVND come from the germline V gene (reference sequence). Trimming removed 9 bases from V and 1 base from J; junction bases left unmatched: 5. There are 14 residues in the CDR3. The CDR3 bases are TGTGCCAGCGCCGGACAGGGAAGCAATCAGCCCCAGCATTTT. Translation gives CASAGQGSNQPQHF.

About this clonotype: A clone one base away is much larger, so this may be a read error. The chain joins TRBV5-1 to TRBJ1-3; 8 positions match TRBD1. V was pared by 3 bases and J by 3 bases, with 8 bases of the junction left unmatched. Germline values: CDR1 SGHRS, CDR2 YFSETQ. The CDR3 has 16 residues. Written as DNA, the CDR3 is TGCGCCAGCAGCTCCGATACAGGGGGAGGTGGAAACACCATATATTTT. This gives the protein CASSSDTGGGGNTIYF.

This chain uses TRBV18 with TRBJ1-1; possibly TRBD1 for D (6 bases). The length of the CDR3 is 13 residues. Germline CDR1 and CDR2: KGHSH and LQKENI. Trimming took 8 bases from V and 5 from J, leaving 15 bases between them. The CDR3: CASQDTGSTEAFF. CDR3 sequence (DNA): TGTGCCAGCCAGGATACAGGGTCGACTGAAGCTTTCTTT. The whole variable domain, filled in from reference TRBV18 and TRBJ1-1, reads NAGVMQNPRHLVRRRGQEARLRCSPMKGHSHVYWYRQLPEEGLKFMVYLQKENIIDESGMPKERFSAEFPKEGPSILRIQQVVRGDSAAYFCASQDTGSTEAFFGQGTRLTVV.

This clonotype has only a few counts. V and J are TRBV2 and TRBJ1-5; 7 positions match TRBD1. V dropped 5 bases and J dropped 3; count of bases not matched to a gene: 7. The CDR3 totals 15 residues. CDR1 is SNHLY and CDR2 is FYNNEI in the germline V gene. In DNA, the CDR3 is TGTGCCAGCAGTCTAGGCCAGGGGGACAATCAGCCCCAGCATTTT. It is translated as CASSLGQGDNQPQHF.

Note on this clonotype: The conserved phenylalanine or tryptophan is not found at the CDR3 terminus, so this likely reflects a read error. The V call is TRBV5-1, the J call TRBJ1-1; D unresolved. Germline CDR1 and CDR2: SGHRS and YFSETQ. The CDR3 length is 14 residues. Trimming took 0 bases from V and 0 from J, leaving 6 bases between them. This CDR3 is CASSLDRLNTEAFL. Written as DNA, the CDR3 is TGCGCCAGCAGCTTGGATAGACTGAACACTGAAGCTTTCCTT.

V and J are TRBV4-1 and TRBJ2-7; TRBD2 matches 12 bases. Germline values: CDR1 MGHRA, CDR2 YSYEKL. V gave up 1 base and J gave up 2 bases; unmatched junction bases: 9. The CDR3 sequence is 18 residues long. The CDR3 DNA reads TGCGCCAGCAGCCAAGGAGGGCTAGCGGGAGGGCCCACCTACGAGCAGTACTTC. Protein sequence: CASSQGGLAGGPTYEQYF.

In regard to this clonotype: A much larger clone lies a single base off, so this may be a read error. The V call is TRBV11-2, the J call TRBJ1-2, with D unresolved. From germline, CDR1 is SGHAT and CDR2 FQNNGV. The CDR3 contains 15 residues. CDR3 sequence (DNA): TGTGCCAGCGGCTTAGATGGAACGGCAGGCTATGGCTACACCTTC. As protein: CASGLDGTAGYGYTF.

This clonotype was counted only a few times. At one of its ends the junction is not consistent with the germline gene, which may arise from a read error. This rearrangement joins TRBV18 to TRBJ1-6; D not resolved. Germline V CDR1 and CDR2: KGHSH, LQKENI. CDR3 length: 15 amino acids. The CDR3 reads CASTPTVRSNSPLHF. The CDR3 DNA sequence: TGTGCCAGCACACCCACGGTGCGCTCTAATTCACCCCTCCACTTT.